The clone carrying this T cell receptor (beta chain) was detected once. Germline CDR1 reads SGHDT; CDR2 reads YYEEEE. The trim removed 1 base at V and 0 bases at J, leaving 6 bases unmatched. The CDR3 has 16 amino acids. This sample is drawn from a study of cytomegalovirus exposure and HLA in healthy donors. Everyone who donated was a healthy bone marrow donor. With 60 Vbeta and 13 Jbeta primers, the PCR was carried out. TCRdb's copy holds only in-frame clones and misses some; the assay was immunoSEQ multiplex PCR. The sample carries 80,000 to 95,000 clones, about 60% recorded once. What was sequenced was PBMCs. This sequence was found in a woman between 25 and 40 years old in good health and CMV-seronegative. The genes are TRBV5-6 and TRBJ1-2; 7 nucleotides align to TRBD1. The CDR3 reads CASSLRSTGTNYGYTF. The CDR3 coding sequence is TGTGCCAGCAGCTTGAGGTCGACAGGGACTAACTATGGCTACACCTTC.